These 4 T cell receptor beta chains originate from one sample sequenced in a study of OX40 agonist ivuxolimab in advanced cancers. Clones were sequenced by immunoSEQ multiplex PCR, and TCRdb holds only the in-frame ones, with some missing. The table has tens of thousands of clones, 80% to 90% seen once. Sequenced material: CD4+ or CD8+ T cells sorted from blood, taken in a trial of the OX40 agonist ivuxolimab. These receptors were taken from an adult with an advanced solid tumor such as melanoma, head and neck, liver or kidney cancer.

This CDR3 reads CASSPPTLGNTEAFF. The CDR3 DNA reads as TGTGCCAGCTCACCACCGACCTTAGGGAACACTGAAGCTTTCTTT. The chain joins TRBV18 to TRBJ1-1; D ambiguous. The V gene's germline CDR1 is KGHSH and CDR2 LQKENI. V was cut by 0 bases and J by 1 base, with 9 bases left in between. This CDR3 has 15 residues. The whole variable domain, filled in from reference TRBV18 and TRBJ1-1, reads NAGVMQNPRHLVRRRGQEARLRCSPMKGHSHVYWYRQLPEEGLKFMVYLQKENIIDESGMPKERFSAEFPKEGPSILRIQQVVRGDSAAYFCASSPPTLGNTEAFFGQGTRLTVV.

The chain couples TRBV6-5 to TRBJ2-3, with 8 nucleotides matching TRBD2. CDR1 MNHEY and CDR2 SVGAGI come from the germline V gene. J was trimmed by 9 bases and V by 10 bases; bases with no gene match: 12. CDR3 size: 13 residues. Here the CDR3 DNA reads TGTGCCACCGGGGGGGAGGGAGACGGCACGCAGTATTTT. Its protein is CATGGEGDGTQYF.

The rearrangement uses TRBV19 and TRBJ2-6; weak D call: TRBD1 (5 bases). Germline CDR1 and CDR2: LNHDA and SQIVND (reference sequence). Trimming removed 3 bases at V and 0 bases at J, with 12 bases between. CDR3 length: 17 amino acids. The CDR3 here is CASSIRGSLSGANVLTF. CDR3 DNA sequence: TGTGCCAGTAGTATTAGGGGCAGCCTCTCTGGGGCCAACGTCCTGACTTTC.

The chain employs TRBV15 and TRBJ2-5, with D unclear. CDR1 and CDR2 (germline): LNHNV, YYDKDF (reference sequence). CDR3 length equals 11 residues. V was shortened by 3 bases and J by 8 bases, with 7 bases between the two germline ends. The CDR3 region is CATSSGITQYF. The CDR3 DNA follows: TGTGCCACCAGCAGTGGAATAACCCAGTACTTC.